This T cell receptor (beta chain) originates from a study of OX40 agonist ivuxolimab in advanced cancers. The overall study: A history of anti-PD-1, anti-PD-L1 or anti-CTLA-4 therapy was acceptable, and 30% to 45% had some.

As regards this clone: Its matching antigen is unknown.

Study observations and caveats: Some patients without response likewise showed low normalized clonal expansion.

Produced via immunoSEQ multiplex PCR; TCRdb's table is partial and in-frame only. The sample includes around 36,000 clones, around four fifths of them seen just once. Germline V gene data show CDR1 as SGDLS and CDR2 as YYNGEE. This CDR3 region has 18 residues. V lost 0 bases, J lost 5 bases, and 23 bases lay in between. The clonotype originates from an adult with an advanced solid tumor such as melanoma, head and neck, liver or kidney cancer. The material was CD4+ or CD8+ T cells sorted from blood, obtained in a trial of the OX40 agonist ivuxolimab. The genes are TRBV9 and TRBJ1-1; perhaps TRBD1 as D (5 bases). CDR3: CASSVDGVETDGGTEAFF. CDR3 DNA sequence: TGTGCCAGCAGCGTAGATGGAGTTGAGACAGATGGGGGGACTGAAGCTTTCTTT. Using reference TRBV9 and TRBJ1-1 for the parts outside the CDR3, the full variable domain is DSGVTQTPKHLITATGQRVTLRCSPRSGDLSVYWYQQSLDQGLQFLIQYYNGEERAKGNILERFSAQQFPDLHSELNLSSLELGDSALYFCASSVDGVETDGGTEAFFGQGTRLTVV.